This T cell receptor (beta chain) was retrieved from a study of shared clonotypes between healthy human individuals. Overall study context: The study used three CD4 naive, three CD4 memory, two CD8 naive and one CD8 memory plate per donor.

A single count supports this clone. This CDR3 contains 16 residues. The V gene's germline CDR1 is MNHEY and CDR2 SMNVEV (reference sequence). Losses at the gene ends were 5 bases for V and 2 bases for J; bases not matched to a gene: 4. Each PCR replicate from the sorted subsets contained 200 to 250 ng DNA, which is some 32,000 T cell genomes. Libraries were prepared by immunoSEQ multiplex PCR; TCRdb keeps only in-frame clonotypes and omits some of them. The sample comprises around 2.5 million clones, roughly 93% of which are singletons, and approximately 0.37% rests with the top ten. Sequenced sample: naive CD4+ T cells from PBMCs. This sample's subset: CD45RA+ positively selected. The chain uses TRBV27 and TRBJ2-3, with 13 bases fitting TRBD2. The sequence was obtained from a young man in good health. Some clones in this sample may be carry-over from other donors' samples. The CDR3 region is CASSRLAGGHTDTQYF. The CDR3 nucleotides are TGTGCCAGCAGTCGACTAGCGGGAGGCCACACAGATACGCAGTATTTT.